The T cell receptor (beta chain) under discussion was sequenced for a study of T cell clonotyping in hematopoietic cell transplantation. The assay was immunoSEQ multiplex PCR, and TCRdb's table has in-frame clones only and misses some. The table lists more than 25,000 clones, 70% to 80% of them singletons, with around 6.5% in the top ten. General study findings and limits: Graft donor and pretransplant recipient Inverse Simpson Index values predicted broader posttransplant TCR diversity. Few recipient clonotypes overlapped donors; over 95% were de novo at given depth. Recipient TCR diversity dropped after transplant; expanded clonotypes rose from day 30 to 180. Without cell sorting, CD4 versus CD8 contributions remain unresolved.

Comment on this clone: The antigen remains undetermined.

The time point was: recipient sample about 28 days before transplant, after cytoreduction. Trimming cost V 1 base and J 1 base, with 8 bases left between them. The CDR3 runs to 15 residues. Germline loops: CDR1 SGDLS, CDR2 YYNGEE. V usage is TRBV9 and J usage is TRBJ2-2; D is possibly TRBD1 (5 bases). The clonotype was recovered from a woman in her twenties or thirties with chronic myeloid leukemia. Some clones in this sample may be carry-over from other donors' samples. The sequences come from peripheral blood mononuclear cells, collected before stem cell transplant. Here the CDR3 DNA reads TGTGCCAGCAGCGTACGAACAGGGAACACCGGGGAGCTGTTTTTT. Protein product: CASSVRTGNTGELFF.